The source of this T cell receptor (beta chain) is a study of beta chain features in type 1 diabetes. Study-wide findings and caveats: In type 1 diabetes patients, VDJ junctions had fewer insertions; deletions at these junctions were more frequent. Shortening that was moderate but significant affected the TCRB CDR3s of Type 1 diabetes patients in all four CD4+ subsets.

The CDR3 loop spans 16 amino acids. Looked up from germline, CDR1 is LGHNA and CDR2 is YNFKEQ. V shed 0 bases and J 2 bases; nucleotides not matched to a gene: 3. With respect to this clone: Its antigen is not identified. Other nucleotide sequences from this sample produce the same CDR3.

What was sequenced were expressed TCRB transcripts, since all of the isolated RNA had been reverse transcribed. The protocol was immunoSEQ multiplex PCR, while the TCRdb copy is restricted to in-frame clones and leaves out a portion. The top ten clones hold roughly 0.011% of a sample with roughly 280,000 clones, approximately 24% of them seen once. The chain carries TRBV4-2 and TRBJ2-3; TRBD2 agrees at 9 bases. Sequenced: naive CD4+ T cells from blood. The sequence derives from a woman in her twenties or thirties with type 1 diabetes. CDR3 sequence (DNA): TGTGCCAGCAGCCAAGATGCGGGAGGGCCCACAGATACGCAGTATTTT. Its translation is CASSQDAGGPTDTQYF.